Presented here are 9 T cell receptor beta chains from one specimen sequenced in a study of cytomegalovirus exposure and HLA in healthy donors. 60 Vbeta and 13 Jbeta primers were used in PCR. Measured with immunoSEQ multiplex PCR; TCRdb has only the in-frame clones, and not every one. This sample has roughly 130,000 clones, with roughly 62% found just once. Sequencing input: PBMCs. The origin of the receptors is a male donor in good health and CMV-seronegative.

The J gene is TRBJ1-1, the V gene TRBV18; no definite D call. This CDR3 spans 16 amino acids. In germline, CDR1 is KGHSH, CDR2 LQKENI. The germline V and J ends were trimmed by 3 bases and 1 base, with 15 bases remaining between them. The CDR3, as DNA: TGTGCCAGCTCACCTCTACTGGAGGGTGGGAACACTGAAGCTTTCTTT. Its protein is CASSPLLEGGNTEAFF.

The chain combines TRBV6-5 with TRBJ2-7; 8 positions match TRBD1. With 3 bases clipped from V and 7 bases from J, the junction kept 11 bases outside the gene matches. CDR3 size: 15 residues. The germline gives CDR1 MNHEY, CDR2 SVGAGI. This CDR3 reads CASSYTGTGVQEQYF. CDR3 bases: TGTGCCAGCAGTTATACCGGGACAGGCGTCCAGGAGCAGTACTTC.

The gene calls are TRBV6-1 and TRBJ2-7; 13 bases are a match to TRBD2. The CDR3 spans 17 residues. CDR1 is MNHNS and CDR2 is SASEGT in the germline V gene. The J segment lost 3 bases and the V segment lost 4 bases, leaving 9 bases of the junction unmatched. Written as DNA, the CDR3 is TGTGCCAGCAGTGTGACTAGCGGGGGGCTGGGCGTCTACGAGCAGTACTTC. It codes for CASSVTSGGLGVYEQYF.

V and J are TRBV6-6 and TRBJ1-1, with a tentative D call TRBD1 (5 bases). The CDR3 runs to 12 residues. V lost 9 bases and J lost 3, with 11 bases in between. Germline V CDR1 and CDR2: MNHNY, SVGAGI (reference sequence). CDR3 nucleotide sequence: TGTGCCAGTGCAGGGACTCACACTGAAGCTTTCTTT. Translating it yields CASAGTHTEAFF.

This clone was seen a few times. The chain joins TRBV19 to TRBJ1-5; 9 nucleotides line up with TRBD1. Looked up from germline, CDR1 is LNHDA and CDR2 is SQIVND (reference sequence). CDR3 size: 17 residues. V was pared by 3 bases and J by 4 bases, with 10 bases of the junction left unmatched. CDR3 sequence: CASSIYSGQGGNQPQHF. In nucleotides, the CDR3 is TGTGCCAGTAGTATTTATTCGGGACAGGGAGGGAATCAGCCCCAGCATTTT.

CDR3 in amino acids: CASSVDSSTDTQYF. The CDR3 DNA reads TGTGCCAGCAGCGTAGACAGTAGCACAGATACGCAGTATTTT. The V call is TRBV9, the J call TRBJ2-3, with D uncertain. Trimming stripped 0 bases from V and 0 bases from J, with 5 bases between. Germline CDR1 reads SGDLS; CDR2 reads YYNGEE. The CDR3 has 14 residues.

V usage is TRBV6-5 and J usage is TRBJ1-4; weak D call: TRBD1 (6 bases). Trimming stripped 5 bases from V and 6 bases from J, with 13 bases between. Germline V lookup: CDR1 MNHEY, CDR2 SVGAGI. The CDR3 is made up of 14 amino acids. The CDR3 nucleotides read TGTGCCAGCAGTAACACAGGGTGGGATGAAAAACTGTTTTTT. Protein: CASSNTGWDEKLFF.

This clone was seen a few times. The V gene is TRBV5-5, the J gene TRBJ1-2; 11 bases are a match to TRBD1. Germline-derived CDR1 and CDR2 are SGHKS and YYEKEE (reference sequence). V shed 4 bases and J 7 bases; nucleotides not matched to a gene: 12. The CDR3 spans 16 residues. The chain's CDR3 is CASSLSRTGGASGYTF. CDR3 bases: TGTGCCAGCAGCCTTTCCCGGACAGGGGGCGCGAGTGGCTACACCTTC.

This clone came up once. The rearrangement uses TRBV5-1 and TRBJ1-1; tentative D call: TRBD1 (6 bases). This CDR3 comprises 15 residues. Trimming cost V 0 bases and J 8 bases, with 17 bases left between them. Per germline, CDR1 SGHRS and CDR2 YFSETQ. The CDR3 spells CASSLVLAGGGEAFF. CDR3 DNA: TGCGCCAGCAGCTTGGTGTTGGCGGGGGGGGGCGAAGCTTTCTTT.